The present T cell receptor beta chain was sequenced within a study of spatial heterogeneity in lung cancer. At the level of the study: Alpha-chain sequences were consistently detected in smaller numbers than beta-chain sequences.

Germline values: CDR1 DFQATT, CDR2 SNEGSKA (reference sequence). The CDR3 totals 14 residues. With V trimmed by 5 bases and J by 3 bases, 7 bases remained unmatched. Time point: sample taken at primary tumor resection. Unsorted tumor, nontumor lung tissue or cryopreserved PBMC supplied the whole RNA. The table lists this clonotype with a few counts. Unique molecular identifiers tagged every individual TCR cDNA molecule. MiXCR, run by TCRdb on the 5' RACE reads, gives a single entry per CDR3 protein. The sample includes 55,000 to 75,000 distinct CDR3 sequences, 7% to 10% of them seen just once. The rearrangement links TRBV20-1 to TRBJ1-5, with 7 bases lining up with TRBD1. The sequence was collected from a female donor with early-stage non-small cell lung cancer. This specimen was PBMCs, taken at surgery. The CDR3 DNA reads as TGCAGTGCTTCGACAGGGACCCCCAATCAGCCCCAGCATTTT. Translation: CSASTGTPNQPQHF.